A selection of T cell receptor beta chains follows, all from one sample in a study of shared clonotypes between healthy human individuals. This table comes from immunoSEQ multiplex PCR, and its TCRdb copy is limited to in-frame clones, with some not included. The sample yields roughly 2.1 million clones, about 92% seen once. Sequencing was carried out using naive CD8+ T cells from PBMCs. The receptors derive from a man aged 18-30 years in good health. Some clones in this sample may be carry-over from other donors' samples. CDR3s include the opening cysteine and the closing phenylalanine or tryptophan. Each record gives: J gene, clone size, V gene, D gene, CDR3 DNA, CDR3 protein. The D gene is left open where the match is weak. Clone size is shown for a subset of rows, as once, few, many or a class of expanded clone.

>TRBJ2-7|NA|TRBV14|TRBD2
TGTGCCAGCAGCCACGGACTAGCGGGATCCGAGCAGTACTTC
CASSHGLAGSEQYF
>TRBJ2-7|NA|TRBV6-1|TRBD2
TGTGCCAGCACCGGGAGGGTGGTTTCCTACGAGCAGTACTTC
CASTGRVVSYEQYF
>TRBJ2-7|NA|TRBV5-4|NA
TGTGCCAGCAGCCAACTAGGCTTGGGCTACGAGCAGTACTTC
CASSQLGLGYEQYF
>TRBJ1-3|NA|TRBV15|TRBD1
TGTGCCACCGGGATCAGGGGGCCTGGAAACACCATATATTTT
CATGIRGPGNTIYF
>TRBJ2-2|NA|TRBV5-1|TRBD1
TGCGCCAGCAGCTTGGCTAGTCGGACAGGTGGGACCGGGGAGCTGTTTTTT
CASSLASRTGGTGELFF
>TRBJ2-7|NA|TRBV27|TRBD1
TGTGCCAGCAGTGCCGGGACAGCCTCCTACGAGCAGTACTTC
CASSAGTASYEQYF
>TRBJ2-3|NA|TRBV28|TRBD2
TGTGCCAGCAGAAATTCCGGGGGACTAGCGACAGATACGCAGTATTTT
CASRNSGGLATDTQYF
>TRBJ2-3|NA|TRBV2|NA
TGTGCCAACTCCAAGACAAAGACCCCTAGGCCCACCGATGATACGCAGTATTTT
CANSKTKTPRPTDDTQYF
>TRBJ2-7|NA|TRBV11-2|NA
TGTGCCAGCAGCTTAGATCCCCCGGGTGAGCAGTACTTC
CASSLDPPGEQYF
>TRBJ2-1|NA|TRBV4-3|TRBD1
TGCGCCAGCAGCCAAGATTCCGGGACAGGGAATGAGCAGTTCTTC
CASSQDSGTGNEQFF
>TRBJ2-1|NA|TRBV27|TRBD2
TGTGCCAGCACCCCCCATGGTCTAGCGGGATACAATGAGCAGTTCTTC
CASTPHGLAGYNEQFF
>TRBJ2-5|NA|TRBV25-1|NA
TGTGCCAGCAGTGAATGGGGGGACAGCCAAGAGACCCAGTACTTC
CASSEWGDSQETQYF
>TRBJ2-5|NA|TRBV7-2|NA
TGTGCCAGCAGCTTAAATCTTCCCCGGCCCATGGAGACCCAGTACTTC
CASSLNLPRPMETQYF
>TRBJ1-5|NA|TRBV28|NA
TGTGCCAGCAGTGGCAGGTCTCCGGTGGATCAGCCCCAGCATTTT
CASSGRSPVDQPQHF
>TRBJ1-5|NA|TRBV28|NA
TGTGCCAGCAGTCCCGACATCCAGCCCCAGCATTTT
CASSPDIQPQHF
>TRBJ2-3|NA|TRBV25-1|NA
TGTGCCAGCAGTACTGGACTGACGGATACGCAGTATTTT
CASSTGLTDTQYF
>TRBJ2-1|NA|TRBV25-1|NA
TGTGCCAGCAGTGTTAGAACTGCAAACTACAATGAGCAGTTCTTC
CASSVRTANYNEQFF
>TRBJ2-1|NA|TRBV9|TRBD2
TGTGCCAGCAGCGTGGGACTAGCTAACAATGAGCAGTTCTTC
CASSVGLANNEQFF
>TRBJ2-7|NA|TRBV7-8|NA
TGTGCCAGCAGCCGTCGGAGCTCCTACGAGCAGTACTTC
CASSRRSSYEQYF
>TRBJ1-2|NA|TRBV5-5|NA
TGTGCCAGCGGACTACGGGAAGGCTACACCTTC
CASGLREGYTF
>TRBJ2-3|NA|TRBV9|TRBD2
TGTGCCAGCAGCGTAGAGGGAGGGGATAGCACAGATACGCAGTATTTT
CASSVEGGDSTDTQYF
>TRBJ1-4|NA|TRBV7-9|NA
TGTGCCAGCAGCTTCGCCTCGGGCGGACTGTTTTTT
CASSFASGGLFF
>TRBJ1-2|NA|TRBV28|TRBD1
TGTGCCAGCACCGTCAGGGGGAGCTATGGCTACACCTTC
CASTVRGSYGYTF
>TRBJ1-5|NA|TRBV27|NA
TGTGCCAGCAAGCGGGAGGGTAGCAATCAGCCCCAGCATTTT
CASKREGSNQPQHF
>TRBJ1-1|NA|TRBV28|TRBD1
TGTGCCAGCAGTCCTAGGACAGGGAGGGTCCGGGGAGAGGCTTTCTTT
CASSPRTGRVRGEAFF
>TRBJ2-5|NA|TRBV27|NA
TGTGCCAGCAGTGGAAGTAGGTGGGGAGAGACCCAGTACTTC
CASSGSRWGETQYF
>TRBJ1-2|few|TRBV2|NA
TGTGCCACCGAGCCGGTGACAGCTACTAACTATGGCTACACCTTC
CATEPVTATNYGYTF
>TRBJ2-1|NA|TRBV6-4|NA
TGTGCCAGCAGTGAGTCCGACTCCTCCTACAATGAGCAGTTCTTC
CASSESDSSYNEQFF
>TRBJ1-1|NA|TRBV7-9|NA
TGTGCCAGCAGCTCAACCGAAGTGGGGGGTTCAGGCACTGAAGCTTTCTTT
CASSSTEVGGSGTEAFF
>TRBJ1-2|NA|TRBV11-2|NA
TGTGCCAGCAGCTTTAGGGTCGGAGCTAACTATGGCTACACCTTC
CASSFRVGANYGYTF
>TRBJ1-2|NA|TRBV7-2|NA
TGTGCCAGCACTCCCTGGGGGGGATCTAACTATGGCTACACCTTC
CASTPWGGSNYGYTF
>TRBJ2-2|NA|TRBV19|TRBD1
TGTGCCAGTATAGGGGACAGGGGGTCCGGGGAGCTGTTTTTT
CASIGDRGSGELFF
>TRBJ1-2|once|TRBV15|TRBD1
TGTGCCACCAGCAGACAACAGGGGGCGTTCGATGGCTACACCTTC
CATSRQQGAFDGYTF
>TRBJ2-7|once|TRBV27|TRBD2
TGTGCCAGCAGACGAGGGACTAGCGGGCCCGGTGAGCAGTACTTC
CASRRGTSGPGEQYF
>TRBJ2-7|NA|TRBV7-9|NA
TGTGCCAGCAGCTTAGCGGACAGAGGCTACGAGCAGTACTTC
CASSLADRGYEQYF
>TRBJ2-2|NA|TRBV4-3|NA
TGCGCCAGCAGCCAAGATCAAGGGGGACCCACCGGGGAGCTGTTTTTT
CASSQDQGGPTGELFF
>TRBJ1-2|NA|TRBV29-1|TRBD1
TGCAGCGTTGAGGGCGGGACAGGGGACAACTATGGCTACACCTTC
CSVEGGTGDNYGYTF
>TRBJ1-5|few|TRBV4-1|NA
TGCGCCAGCAGCCAAGAAGGACAGCCCCAGCATTTT
CASSQEGQPQHF
>TRBJ2-7|NA|TRBV28|NA
TGTGCCAGCAGTTGGGACCGACCCTACGAGCAGTACTTC
CASSWDRPYEQYF
>TRBJ2-2|NA|TRBV6-5|TRBD2
TGTGCCAGCAGTTACCTCAGCGGGAGGAATCCCGGGGAGCTGTTTTTT
CASSYLSGRNPGELFF